This record looks at one TCR beta chain sequence and its context. Its antigen is undetermined. In germline, CDR1 is SGHTA, CDR2 FQGTGA. The V end was cut by 5 bases, the J end by 0 bases, with 12 bases between. This CDR3 has 15 residues. The data are from a study of OX40 agonist ivuxolimab in advanced cancers. Overall study: Hepatocellular carcinoma, melanoma, renal cell or head and neck cancer affected the dose-escalation patients. Findings of the study overall: Averaged across samples, CD8+ T cells carried more expanded clones than CD4+ did.

This table comes from immunoSEQ multiplex PCR, and its TCRdb copy is limited to in-frame clones, with some not included. The sample consists of around 66,000 clones, 90% to 95% of them appearing once. The chain combines TRBV7-3 with TRBJ2-3, with D perhaps TRBD1 (5 bases). Here the sequenced sample was CD4+ or CD8+ T cells sorted from blood, taken in a trial of the OX40 agonist ivuxolimab. The receptor was derived from an adult with an advanced solid tumor such as melanoma, head and neck, liver or kidney cancer. The CDR3 nucleotides are TGTGCCAGCAGCCCCGGACATTCGAGCACAGATACGCAGTATTTT. This codes for CASSPGHSSTDTQYF.